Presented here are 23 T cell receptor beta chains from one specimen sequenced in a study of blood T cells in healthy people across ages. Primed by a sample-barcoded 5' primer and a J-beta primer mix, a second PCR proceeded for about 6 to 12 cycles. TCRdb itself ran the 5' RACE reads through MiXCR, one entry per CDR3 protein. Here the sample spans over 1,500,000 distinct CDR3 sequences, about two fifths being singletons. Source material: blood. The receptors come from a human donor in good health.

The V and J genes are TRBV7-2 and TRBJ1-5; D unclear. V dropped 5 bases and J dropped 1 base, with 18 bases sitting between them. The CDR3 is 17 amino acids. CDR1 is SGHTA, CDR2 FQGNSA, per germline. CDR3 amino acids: CASSPYSTDMSNQPQHF. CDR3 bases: TGTGCCAGCAGCCCGTATTCTACTGACATGAGCAATCAGCCCCAGCATTTT. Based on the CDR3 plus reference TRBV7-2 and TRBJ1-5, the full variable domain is GAGVSQSPSNKVTEKGKDVELRCDPISGHTALYWYRQSLGQGLEFLIYFQGNSAPDKSGLPSDRFSAERTGGSVSTLTIQRTQQEDSAVYLCASSPYSTDMSNQPQHFGDGTRLSIL.

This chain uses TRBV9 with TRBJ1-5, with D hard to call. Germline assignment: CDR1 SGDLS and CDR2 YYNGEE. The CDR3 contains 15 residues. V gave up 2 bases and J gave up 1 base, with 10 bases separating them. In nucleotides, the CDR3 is TGTGCCAGCAGCGTTTCCGACGGCAGCAATCAGCCCCAGCATTTT. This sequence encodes CASSVSDGSNQPQHF.

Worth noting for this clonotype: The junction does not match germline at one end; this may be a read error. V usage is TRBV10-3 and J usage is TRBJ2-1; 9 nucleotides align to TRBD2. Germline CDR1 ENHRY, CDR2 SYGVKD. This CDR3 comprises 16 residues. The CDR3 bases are TGTACCATCAGTGAGCTAGCGGGGAACTCCTACAATGAGCAGTTCTTC. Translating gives CTISELAGNSYNEQFF.

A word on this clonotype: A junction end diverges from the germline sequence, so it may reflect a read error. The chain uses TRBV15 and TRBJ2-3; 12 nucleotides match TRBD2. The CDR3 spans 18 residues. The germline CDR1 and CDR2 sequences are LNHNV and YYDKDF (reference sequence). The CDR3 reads CATSWSSGGARLADTQYF. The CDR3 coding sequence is TGCGCCACCAGCTGGTCTAGCGGGGGGGCCAGATTGGCAGATACGCAGTATTTT. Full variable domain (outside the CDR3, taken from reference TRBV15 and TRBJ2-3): DAMVIQNPRYQVTQFGKPVTLSCSQTLNHNVMYWYQQKSSQAPKLLFHYYDKDFNNEADTPDNFQSRRPNTSFCFLDIRSPGLGDTAMYLCATSWSSGGARLADTQYFGPGTRLTVL.

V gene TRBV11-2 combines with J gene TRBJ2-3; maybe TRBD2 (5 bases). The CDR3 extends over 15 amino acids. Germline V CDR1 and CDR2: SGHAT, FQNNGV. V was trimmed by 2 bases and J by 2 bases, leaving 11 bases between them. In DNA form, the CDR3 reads TGTGCCAGCAGCTTAAGGACTTCTTACACAGATACGCAGTATTTT. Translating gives CASSLRTSYTDTQYF.

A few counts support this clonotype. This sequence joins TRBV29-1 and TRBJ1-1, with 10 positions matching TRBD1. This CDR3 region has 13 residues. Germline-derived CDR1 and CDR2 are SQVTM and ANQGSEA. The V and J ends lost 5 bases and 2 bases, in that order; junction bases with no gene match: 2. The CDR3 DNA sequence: TGCAGCGTTTGGACAGGGGGTAACACTGAAGCTTTCTTT. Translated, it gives CSVWTGGNTEAFF.

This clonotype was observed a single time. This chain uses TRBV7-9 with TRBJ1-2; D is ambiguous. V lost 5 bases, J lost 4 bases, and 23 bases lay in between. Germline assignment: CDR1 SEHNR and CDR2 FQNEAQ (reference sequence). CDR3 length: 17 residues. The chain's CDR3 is CASSPNLLSDRSYGYTF. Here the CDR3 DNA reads TGTGCCAGCAGCCCCAACCTACTCTCCGATAGAAGCTATGGCTACACCTTC. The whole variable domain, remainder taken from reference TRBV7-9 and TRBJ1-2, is DTGVSQNPRHKITKRGQNVTFRCDPISEHNRLYWYRQTLGQGPEFLTYFQNEAQLEKSRLLSDRFSAERPKGSFSTLEIQRTEQGDSAMYLCASSPNLLSDRSYGYTFGSGTRLTVV.

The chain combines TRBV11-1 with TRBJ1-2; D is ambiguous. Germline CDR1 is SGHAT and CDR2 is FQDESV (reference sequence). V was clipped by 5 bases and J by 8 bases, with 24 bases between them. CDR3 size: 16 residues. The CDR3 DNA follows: TGTGCCAGCAGCCTCGGTCCGTTCATAAAAACTGGCGGCTACACCTTC. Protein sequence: CASSLGPFIKTGGYTF.

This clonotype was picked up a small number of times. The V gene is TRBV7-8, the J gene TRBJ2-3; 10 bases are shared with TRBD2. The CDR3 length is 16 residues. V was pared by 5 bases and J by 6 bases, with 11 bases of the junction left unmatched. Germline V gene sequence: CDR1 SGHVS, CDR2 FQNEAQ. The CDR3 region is CASSLGLADMPDTQYF. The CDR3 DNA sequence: TGTGCCAGCAGCCTCGGACTAGCGGATATGCCCGATACGCAGTATTTT.

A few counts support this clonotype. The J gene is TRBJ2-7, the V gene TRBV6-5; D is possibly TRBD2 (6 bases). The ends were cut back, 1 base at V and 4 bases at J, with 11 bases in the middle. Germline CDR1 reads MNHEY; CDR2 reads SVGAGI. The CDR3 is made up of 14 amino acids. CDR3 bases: TGTGCCAGCAGTTACTTCGCCGGGGGTTACGAGCAGTACTTC. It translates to CASSYFAGGYEQYF.

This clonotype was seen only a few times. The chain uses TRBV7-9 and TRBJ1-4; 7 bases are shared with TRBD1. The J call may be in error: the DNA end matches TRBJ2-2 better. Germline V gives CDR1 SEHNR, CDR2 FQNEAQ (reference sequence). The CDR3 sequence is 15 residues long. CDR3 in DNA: TGTGCCAGCAGACAACAGGGGTCCCGGGCCCGGGAGCTGTTTTTT. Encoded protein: CASRQQGSRARELFF.

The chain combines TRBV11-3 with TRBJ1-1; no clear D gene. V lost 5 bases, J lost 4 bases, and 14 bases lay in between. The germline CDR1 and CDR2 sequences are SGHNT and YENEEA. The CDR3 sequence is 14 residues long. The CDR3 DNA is TGTGCCAGCAGCCCCACCCCGGGTAGCACTGAAGCTTTCTTT. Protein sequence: CASSPTPGSTEAFF.

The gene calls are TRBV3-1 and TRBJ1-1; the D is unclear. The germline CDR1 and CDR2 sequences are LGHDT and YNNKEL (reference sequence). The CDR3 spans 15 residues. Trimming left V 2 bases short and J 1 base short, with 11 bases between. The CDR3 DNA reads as TGTGCCAGCAGCCAATCCGGGTACAGGAACACTGAAGCTTTCTTT. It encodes CASSQSGYRNTEAFF.

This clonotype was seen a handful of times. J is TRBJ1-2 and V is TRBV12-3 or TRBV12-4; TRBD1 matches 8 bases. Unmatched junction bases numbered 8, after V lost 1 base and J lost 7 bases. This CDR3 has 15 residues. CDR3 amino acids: CASSLVGTGAGGYTF. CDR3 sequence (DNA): TGTGCCAGCAGTTTAGTGGGGACAGGCGCCGGTGGCTACACCTTC.

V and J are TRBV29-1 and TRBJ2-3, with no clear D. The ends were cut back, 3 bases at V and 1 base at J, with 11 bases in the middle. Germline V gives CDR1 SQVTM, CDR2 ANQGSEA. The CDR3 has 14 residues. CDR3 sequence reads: CSVDSPQGTDTQYF. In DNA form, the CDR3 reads TGCAGCGTTGATTCACCTCAAGGCACAGATACGCAGTATTTT.

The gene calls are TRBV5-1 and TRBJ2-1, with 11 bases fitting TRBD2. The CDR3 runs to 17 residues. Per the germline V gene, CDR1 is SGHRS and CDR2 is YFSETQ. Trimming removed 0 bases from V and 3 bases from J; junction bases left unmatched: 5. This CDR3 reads CASSLAELAGVYNEQFF. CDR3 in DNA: TGCGCCAGCAGCTTGGCCGAACTAGCGGGGGTCTACAATGAGCAGTTCTTC.

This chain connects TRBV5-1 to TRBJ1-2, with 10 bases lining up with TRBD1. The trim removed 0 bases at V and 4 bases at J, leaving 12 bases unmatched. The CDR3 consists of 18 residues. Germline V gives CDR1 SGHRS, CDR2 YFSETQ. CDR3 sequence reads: CASSLAPTGTGDSYGYTF. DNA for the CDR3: TGCGCCAGCAGCTTGGCCCCAACCGGGACAGGGGACTCCTATGGCTACACCTTC.

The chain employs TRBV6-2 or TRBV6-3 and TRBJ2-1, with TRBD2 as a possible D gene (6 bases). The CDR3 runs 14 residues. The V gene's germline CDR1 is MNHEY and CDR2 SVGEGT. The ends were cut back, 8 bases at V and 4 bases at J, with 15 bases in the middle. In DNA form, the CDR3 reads TGTGCCAGCGTGCGAACGGCGGGATACAATGAGCAGTTCTTC. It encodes CASVRTAGYNEQFF.

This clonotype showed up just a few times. The chain's CDR3 is CASSLGSASGEGEQFF. For the CDR3, the DNA is TGTGCCAGCAGCTTAGGGAGCGCTAGCGGGGAAGGTGAGCAGTTCTTC. The J gene is TRBJ2-1, the V gene TRBV7-2; 9 nucleotides align to TRBD2. Germline lookup yields CDR1 SGHTA and CDR2 FQGNSA. CDR3 length: 16 amino acids. The V gene end was trimmed by 1 base and the J gene end by 9 bases; junction bases not matched to a gene: 10.

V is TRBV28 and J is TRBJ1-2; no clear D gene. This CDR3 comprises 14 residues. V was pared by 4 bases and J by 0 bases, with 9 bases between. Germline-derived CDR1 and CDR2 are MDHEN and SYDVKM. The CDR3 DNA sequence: TGTGCCAGCAGTTGGGGTATTACTAACTATGGCTACACCTTC. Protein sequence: CASSWGITNYGYTF.

This chain's CDR3 is CASSLAGGSRDTQYF. The CDR3 DNA follows: TGTGCCAGCAGTTTAGCGGGGGGGTCAAGAGATACGCAGTATTTT. V is TRBV6-5 and J is TRBJ2-3; the match to TRBD2 covers 11 bases. Per the germline V gene, CDR1 is MNHEY and CDR2 is SVGAGI. V dropped 4 bases and J dropped 5; count of bases not matched to a gene: 5. The CDR3 is 15 residues long.

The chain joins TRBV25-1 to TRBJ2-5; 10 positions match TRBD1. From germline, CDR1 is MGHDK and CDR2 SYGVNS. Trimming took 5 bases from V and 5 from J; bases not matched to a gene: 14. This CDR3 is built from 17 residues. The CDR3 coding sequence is TGTGCCAGCAGTAGACGGACAGGGGGTTCGTTAGTGGAGACCCAGTACTTC. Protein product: CASSRRTGGSLVETQYF.

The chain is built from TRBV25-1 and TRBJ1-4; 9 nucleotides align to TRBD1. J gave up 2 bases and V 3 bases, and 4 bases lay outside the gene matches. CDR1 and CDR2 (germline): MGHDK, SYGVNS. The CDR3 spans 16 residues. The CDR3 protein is CASSDWTGATNEKLFF. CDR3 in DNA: TGTGCCAGCAGTGACTGGACAGGGGCTACTAATGAAAAACTGTTTTTT.